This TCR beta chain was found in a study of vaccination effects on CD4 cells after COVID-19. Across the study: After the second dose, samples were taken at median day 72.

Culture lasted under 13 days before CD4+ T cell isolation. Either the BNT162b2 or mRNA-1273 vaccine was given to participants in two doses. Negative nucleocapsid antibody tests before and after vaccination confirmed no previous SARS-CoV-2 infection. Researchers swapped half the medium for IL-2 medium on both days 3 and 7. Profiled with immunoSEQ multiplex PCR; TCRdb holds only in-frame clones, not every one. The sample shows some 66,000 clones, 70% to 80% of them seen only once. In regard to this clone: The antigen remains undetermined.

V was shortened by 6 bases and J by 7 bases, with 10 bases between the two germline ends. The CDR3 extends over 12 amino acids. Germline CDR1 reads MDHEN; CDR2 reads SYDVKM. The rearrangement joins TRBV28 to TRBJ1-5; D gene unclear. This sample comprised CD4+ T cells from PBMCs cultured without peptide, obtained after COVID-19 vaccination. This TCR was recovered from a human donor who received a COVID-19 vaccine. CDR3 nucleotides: TGTGCCAGCAGCCTGTTGGGGCAGCCCCAGCATTTT. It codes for CASSLLGQPQHF.